The 2 T cell receptor beta chains in this list originate from one sample, sequenced in a study of blood T cell repertoires in COVID-19 (dated by TCRdb to 2018 to 2021). The library relied on the immunoSEQ multiplex PCR assay. TCRdb retrieved this table from immuneACCESS and kept in-frame rearrangements only. Not all clones are present; in checked studies, unresolved V genes account for under half, and no reason is known for the remainder. This sample is represented by 62,000 or so clones; about four fifths of them were singletons. Less than 6% of the sample is taken by the ten largest. The specimen was peripheral blood. The source of these receptors is a human donor in a cohort sampled during active COVID-19.

Remarks on this clone: Because the CDR3's place on the DNA is in doubt, the DNA is left out and the CDR3 is given as listed by TCRdb. The V gene is TRBV3-1 (or the pseudogene TRBV3-2), the J gene TRBJ1-6. Inclusive of both ends, the CDR3 amounts to 14 amino acids. Looked up from germline, CDR1 is LGHDT and CDR2 is YNNKEL (reference sequence). CDR3 sequence: CASSTSGYNSPLHF.

This clone was recorded at least ten times. The chain employs TRBV5-6 and TRBJ1-2; D unclear. Germline values: CDR1 SGHDT, CDR2 YYEEEE. Trimming left V 0 bases short and J 0 bases short, with 6 bases between. The CDR3 is 14 amino acids. The DNA for the CDR3 is TGTGCCAGCAGCTTGGGGGCAGCTAACTATGGCTACACCTTC. Its protein is CASSLGAANYGYTF. Filled out from reference TRBV5-6 and TRBJ1-2, the complete variable domain reads DAGVTQSPTHLIKTRGQQVTLRCSPKSGHDTVSWYQQALGQGPQFIFQYYEEEERQRGNFPDRFSGHQFPNYSSELNVNALLLGDSALYLCASSLGAANYGYTFGSGTRLTVV.